This T cell receptor beta chain stems from a study of PD-L1 blockade in urothelial cancer. The data were produced by immunoSEQ multiplex PCR, yet TCRdb's version contains in-frame clones alone and is incomplete. Of 95,000 or so clones listed, roughly 87% are singletons. Time point: pretreatment peripheral blood. The CDR3 consists of 13 residues. The germline CDR1 and CDR2 sequences are SGHTA and FQGTGA. The J segment lost 1 base and the V segment lost 5 bases, leaving 1 base of the junction unmatched. The receptor was derived from a man in his fifties or sixties with urothelial cancer. The specimen comprised PBMCs, sampled around atezolizumab (anti-PD-L1) treatment. The genes are TRBV7-3 and TRBJ1-2, with 7 bases identical to TRBD1. DNA of the CDR3: TGTGCCAGCAGCCGGGACAGTAACTATGGCTACACCTTC. Translation: CASSRDSNYGYTF. Using reference TRBV7-3 and TRBJ1-2 for the parts outside the CDR3, the full variable domain is GAGVSQTPSNKVTEKGKYVELRCDPISGHTALYWYRQSLGQGPEFLIYFQGTGAADDSGLPNDRFFAVRPEGSVSTLKIQRTERGDSAVYLCASSRDSNYGYTFGSGTRLTVV.